These 24 T cell receptor beta chains originate from one sample sequenced in a study of CD8 T cells in ankylosing spondylitis. The antigens these receptors bind are not known. The study's findings and limits: Roughly eight highly homologous variants made up a TCR beta motif that seemed to typify ankylosing spondylitis blood.

MiXCR was run by TCRdb on the 5' RACE reads, yielding one entry per CDR3 protein. Of approximately 300,000 distinct CDR3 sequences listed, around 8% were seen once; the top ten hold 14% to 15%. The sequenced sample consisted of blood, either unsorted or a sorted T cell fraction (not recorded which). Receptor source: a male donor with ankylosing spondylitis.

The chain links TRBV5-1 to TRBJ2-7; 10 positions agree with TRBD2. The V segment lost 4 bases and the J segment 7 bases; nucleotides outside the gene matches: 11. CDR1 and CDR2 (germline): SGHRS, YFSETQ. The CDR3 consists of 15 residues. In DNA form, the CDR3 reads TGCGCCAGCAGCCTCCGTCCTAGCGGGAGTGGTGAGCAGTACTTC. Its protein is CASSLRPSGSGEQYF.

The chain has TRBV20-1 and TRBJ2-3; D might be TRBD2 (5 bases). CDR3 length: 14 amino acids. Germline V lookup: CDR1 DFQATT, CDR2 SNEGSKA (reference sequence). CDR3 protein: CSLLKLRGTDTQYF. CDR3 DNA sequence: TGCAGCCTCCTGAAGTTGCGGGGCACAGATACGCAGTATTTT.

This rearrangement joins TRBV6-5 to TRBJ2-3; D is unresolved. The length of the CDR3 is 11 residues. Germline V gene sequence: CDR1 MNHEY, CDR2 SVGAGI. The V and J ends lost 6 bases and 8 bases respectively, with 9 bases between them. The CDR3 sequence: CASRDPRTQYF. For the CDR3, the DNA is TGTGCCAGCAGAGACCCCCGTACGCAGTATTTT.

The rearrangement joins TRBV14 to TRBJ2-2; possible D gene TRBD1, 6 bases. V lost 3 bases, J lost 4 bases, and 15 bases lay in between. CDR1 is SGHDN, CDR2 FVKESK, per germline. The CDR3 runs 16 residues. CDR3 residues: CASSHRQAPITGELFF. The CDR3 coding sequence is TGTGCCAGCAGCCACCGACAGGCCCCTATCACCGGGGAGCTGTTTTTT.

In its sample, this clonotype was seen many times. The gene calls are TRBV5-1 and TRBJ2-1, with D perhaps being TRBD1 or TRBD2 (6 bases each). The length of the CDR3 is 16 residues. Trimming pared 0 bases from V and 1 base from J, leaving 11 bases between. The germline CDR1 and CDR2 sequences are SGHRS and YFSETQ. The CDR3, as DNA: TGCGCCAGCAGCTTGGGGGGGGCTGTATCCTACAATGAGCAGTTCTTC. It translates to CASSLGGAVSYNEQFF. Filled out from reference TRBV5-1 and TRBJ2-1, the complete variable domain reads KAGVTQTPRYLIKTRGQQVTLSCSPISGHRSVSWYQQTPGQGLQFLFEYFSETQRNKGNFPGRFSGRQFSNSRSEMNVSTLELGDSALYLCASSLGGAVSYNEQFFGPGTRLTVL.

This clonotype has a count of ten or more. CDR3 loop: CASSFRTGANVLTF. CDR3 bases: TGTGCCAGCAGCTTTCGTACTGGGGCCAACGTCCTGACTTTC. J is TRBJ2-6 and V is TRBV7-9; D unresolved. CDR1 and CDR2 from the germline V gene are SEHNR and FQNEAQ (reference sequence). There are 14 residues in the CDR3. V gave up 3 bases and J gave up 2 bases, with 5 bases separating them.

The chain joins TRBV2 to TRBJ1-1; no clear D gene. The ends were cut back, 4 bases at V and 11 bases at J, with 8 bases in the middle. The CDR3 loop spans 10 amino acids. The germline V gene encodes CDR1 SNHLY and CDR2 FYNNEI. This CDR3 reads CASSGARAFF. The CDR3 nucleotides read TGTGCCAGCAGTGGGGCGCGTGCTTTCTTT.

This clonotype was seen a few times. The chain has TRBV27 and TRBJ1-5; TRBD1 aligns across 11 bases. Trimming removed 5 bases from V and 9 bases from J; junction bases left unmatched: 3. Germline V gene data show CDR1 as MNHEY and CDR2 as SMNVEV (reference sequence). CDR3 length: 13 amino acids. The CDR3 loop is CASSGGTGGPQHF. For the CDR3, the DNA is TGTGCCAGCAGTGGGGGGACAGGGGGGCCCCAGCATTTT.

The genes are TRBV4-2 and TRBJ2-3; D ambiguous. Germline V lookup: CDR1 LGHNA, CDR2 YNFKEQ. Trimming shortened V by 0 bases and J by 4 bases, and 14 bases separated the two germline ends. The CDR3 is made up of 16 amino acids. The CDR3 coding sequence is TGTGCCAGCAGCCAAGAGTGGAAGTCGGCCGCAGATACGCAGTATTTT. Translated: CASSQEWKSAADTQYF.

The rearrangement joins TRBV20-1 to TRBJ1-6, with TRBD1 as a possible D gene (5 bases). V was shortened by 2 bases and J by 8 bases, with 16 bases between the two germline ends. The CDR3 length is 15 residues. The V gene's germline CDR1 is DFQATT and CDR2 SNEGSKA (reference sequence). The CDR3 nucleotides read TGCAGTGCTAGACCATCGCTTGGGACGGATTCACCCCTCCACTTT. Translation: CSARPSLGTDSPLHF.

This clonotype was recorded at least ten times. The chain is built from TRBV29-1 and TRBJ2-7; D not resolved. CDR1 is SQVTM, CDR2 ANQGSEA, per germline. CDR3 length: 13 residues. Trimming pared 1 base from V and 2 bases from J, leaving 9 bases between. The CDR3 protein is CSVEGVSPYEQYF. As DNA, the CDR3 is TGCAGCGTTGAAGGAGTGTCCCCCTACGAGCAGTACTTC.

V gene TRBV7-3 combines with J gene TRBJ2-1; D is possibly TRBD1 (6 bases). Germline values: CDR1 SGHTA, CDR2 FQGTGA. V lost 1 base to trimming and J lost 8 bases, with 12 bases between them. The length of the CDR3 is 14 residues. CDR3 loop: CASSLRQGWDEQFF. CDR3 coding DNA: TGTGCCAGCAGCTTAAGGCAGGGGTGGGATGAGCAGTTCTTC.

This CDR3 is CASSRPGVGTDTQYF. CDR3 bases: TGTGCCAGCAGCCGCCCCGGAGTCGGCACAGATACGCAGTATTTT. The chain carries TRBV5-6 and TRBJ2-3; D gene ambiguous. Germline V CDR1 and CDR2: SGHDT, YYEEEE. V gave up 4 bases and J gave up 1 base, with 13 bases separating them. CDR3 size: 15 residues.

This clonotype was found a few times. The chain links TRBV7-2 to TRBJ2-3; unclear D gene. The ends were cut back, 7 bases at V and 1 base at J, with 15 bases in the middle. This CDR3 has 15 residues. Germline CDR1 reads SGHTA; CDR2 reads FQGNSA. CDR3 in amino acids: CASIPSGRGTDTQYF. The CDR3, as DNA: TGTGCCAGCATCCCGTCTGGACGGGGCACAGATACGCAGTATTTT.

The sample holds a few counts of this clonotype. The V gene is TRBV28, the J gene TRBJ2-1; D perhaps matches TRBD2 (5 bases). Germline V CDR1 and CDR2: MDHEN, SYDVKM. Trimming left V 5 bases short and J 7 bases short, with 9 bases between. The CDR3 length is 12 residues. The CDR3 loop reads CASSVRRNEQFF. CDR3 coding DNA: TGTGCCAGCAGTGTCCGGAGGAATGAGCAGTTCTTC.

This clonotype was seen only a few times. The rearrangement links TRBV5-1 to TRBJ2-7; D possibly corresponds to TRBD1 (5 bases). V was clipped by 0 bases and J by 5 bases, with 18 bases between them. The CDR3 totals 16 residues. Germline V gene sequence: CDR1 SGHRS, CDR2 YFSETQ. CDR3 nucleotide sequence: TGCGCCAGCAGCTTGGAAGGCCGGCAGGGAATAGACGAGCAGTACTTC. It yields the protein CASSLEGRQGIDEQYF.

The rearrangement joins TRBV27 to TRBJ2-3; the match to TRBD2 covers 9 bases. CDR1 MNHEY and CDR2 SMNVEV come from the germline V gene (reference sequence). Trimming cost V 3 bases and J 3 bases; bases outside gene matches: 4. This CDR3 is 15 amino acids long. CDR3 amino acids: CASSFRSGRTDTQYF. The CDR3 DNA reads TGTGCCAGCAGTTTCCGAAGCGGGAGGACAGATACGCAGTATTTT.

The J gene is TRBJ1-1, the V gene TRBV5-1; perhaps TRBD1 as D (5 bases). The length of the CDR3 is 14 residues. The germline gives CDR1 SGHRS, CDR2 YFSETQ. Deletions cut 0 bases from V and 3 bases from J, with 9 bases between. The CDR3 here is CASSLGRAHTEAFF. The CDR3 nucleotides read TGCGCCAGCAGCTTGGGCAGGGCCCACACTGAAGCTTTCTTT.

This clonotype appeared many times. V is TRBV6-2 or TRBV6-3 and J is TRBJ2-2; D unclear. Per germline, CDR1 MNHEY and CDR2 SVGEGT. This CDR3 region has 13 residues. The V end was cut by 7 bases, the J end by 1 base, with 7 bases between. CDR3 residues: CASNVRNTGELFF. DNA for the CDR3: TGTGCCAGCAATGTGCGGAACACCGGGGAGCTGTTTTTT.

This chain joins TRBV28 and TRBJ2-1, with D unresolved. Germline loops: CDR1 MDHEN, CDR2 SYDVKM. CDR3 length equals 13 residues. Trimming left V 0 bases short and J 6 bases short, with 6 bases between. This chain's CDR3 is CASSLWQFNEQFF. Here the CDR3 DNA reads TGTGCCAGCAGTTTATGGCAGTTCAATGAGCAGTTCTTC. The complete variable domain, with remaining parts taken from reference TRBV28 and TRBJ2-1, reads DVKVTQSSRYLVKRTGEKVFLECVQDMDHENMFWYRQDPGLGLRLIYFSYDVKMKEKGDIPEGYSVSREKKERFSLILESASTNQTSMYLCASSLWQFNEQFFGPGTRLTVL.

This chain links TRBV20-1 with TRBJ2-1, with D possibly being TRBD2 (6 bases). CDR1 is DFQATT, CDR2 SNEGSKA, per germline (reference sequence). Between the trimmed V and J ends, which lost 8 bases and 12 bases, there was a span of 20 bases. There are 12 residues in the CDR3. Written as DNA, the CDR3 is TGCAGTTCAGCACCCCCGGGACTGAGGCAGTTCTTC. Amino acid sequence: CSSAPPGLRQFF.

This clonotype was recorded many times. This chain uses TRBV6-5 with TRBJ2-1; the D call may be TRBD1 or TRBD2 (5 bases each). The CDR3 length is 13 residues. Germline CDR1 and CDR2: MNHEY and SVGAGI. Trimming removed 7 bases from V and 5 bases from J, with 12 bases in between. The CDR3 loop reads CASKTGTNNEQFF. CDR3 nucleotide sequence: TGTGCCAGCAAAACCGGGACCAACAATGAGCAGTTCTTC.

In nucleotides, the CDR3 is TGTGCCAGCAGTTTCTCTCTAACAGGGTTCACGAGGATGCTTACCTACGAGCAGTACTTC. This encodes CASSFSLTGFTRMLTYEQYF. J is TRBJ2-7 and V is TRBV28; tentative D call: TRBD1 (6 bases). The V end was cut by 3 bases, the J end by 2 bases, with 29 bases between. The CDR3 spans 20 residues. CDR1 and CDR2 from the germline V gene are MDHEN and SYDVKM.

This clonotype was counted ten times or more. V usage is TRBV7-2 and J usage is TRBJ1-2, with D perhaps matching TRBD1 (6 bases). Germline CDR1 and CDR2: SGHTA and FQGNSA. Trimming stripped 5 bases from V and 5 bases from J, with 12 bases between. This CDR3 is 13 amino acids long. The CDR3 is CASSTQTGYGYTF. CDR3 nucleotides: TGTGCCAGCAGCACCCAAACAGGGTATGGCTACACCTTC. Supplemented by reference TRBV7-2 and TRBJ1-2, the full variable domain reads GAGVSQSPSNKVTEKGKDVELRCDPISGHTALYWYRQSLGQGLEFLIYFQGNSAPDKSGLPSDRFSAERTGGSVSTLTIQRTQQEDSAVYLCASSTQTGYGYTFGSGTRLTVV.